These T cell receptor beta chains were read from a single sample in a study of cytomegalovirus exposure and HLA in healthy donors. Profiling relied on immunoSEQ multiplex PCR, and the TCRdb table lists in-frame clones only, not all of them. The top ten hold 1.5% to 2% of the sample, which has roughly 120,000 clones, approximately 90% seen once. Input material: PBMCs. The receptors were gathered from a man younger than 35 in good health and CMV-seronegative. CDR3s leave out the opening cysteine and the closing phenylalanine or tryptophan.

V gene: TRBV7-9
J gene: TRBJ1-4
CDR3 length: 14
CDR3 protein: ASSLAGWTGNEKLF

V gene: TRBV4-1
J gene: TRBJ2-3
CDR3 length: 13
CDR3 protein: ASSQQTSGPDTQY

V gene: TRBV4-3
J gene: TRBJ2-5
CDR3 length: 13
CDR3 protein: ASSQDNGGGRTQY

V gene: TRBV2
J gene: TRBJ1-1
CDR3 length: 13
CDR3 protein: ASSGRLLKDTEAF

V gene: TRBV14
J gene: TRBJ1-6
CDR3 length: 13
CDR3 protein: ASSQSTGMYSPLH

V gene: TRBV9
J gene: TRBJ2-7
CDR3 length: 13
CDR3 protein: ASSAQLIPGGEQY

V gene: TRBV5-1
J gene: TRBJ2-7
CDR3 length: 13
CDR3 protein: ASSLTTTRGGEQY

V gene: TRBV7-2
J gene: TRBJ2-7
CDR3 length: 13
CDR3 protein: ASSDHRNLAYEQY

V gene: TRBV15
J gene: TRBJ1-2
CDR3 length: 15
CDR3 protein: ATSRDGPAAGWYGYT

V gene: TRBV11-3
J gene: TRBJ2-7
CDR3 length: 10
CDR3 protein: ASSLSSGDHY

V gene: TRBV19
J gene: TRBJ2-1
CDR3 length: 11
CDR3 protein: ASGQSSYNEQF

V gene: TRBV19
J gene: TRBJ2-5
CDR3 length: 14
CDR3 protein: ASSAGLGTVQETQY

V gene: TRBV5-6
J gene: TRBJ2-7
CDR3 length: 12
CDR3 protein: ASSWGLAGGFEY

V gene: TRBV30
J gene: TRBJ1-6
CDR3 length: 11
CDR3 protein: AWSLGGNSPLH

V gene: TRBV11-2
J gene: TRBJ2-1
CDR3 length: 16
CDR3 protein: ASSLTGRWGLTYNEQF

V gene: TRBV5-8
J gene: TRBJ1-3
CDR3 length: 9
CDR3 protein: ASSLANTIY

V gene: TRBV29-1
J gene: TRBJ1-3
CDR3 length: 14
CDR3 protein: SVEEWSGGKGNTIY

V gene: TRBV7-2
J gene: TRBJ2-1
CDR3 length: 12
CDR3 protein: ASSRDGGVEAQF

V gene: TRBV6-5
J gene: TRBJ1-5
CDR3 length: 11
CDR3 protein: ASSYDNLQPQH

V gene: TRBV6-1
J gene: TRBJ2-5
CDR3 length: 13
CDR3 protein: ASRRLAYYQETQY

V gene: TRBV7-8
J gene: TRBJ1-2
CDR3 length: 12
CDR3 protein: ASSPSGQGYGYT

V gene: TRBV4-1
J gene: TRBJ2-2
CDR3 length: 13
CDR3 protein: ASSHAGTSYGELF

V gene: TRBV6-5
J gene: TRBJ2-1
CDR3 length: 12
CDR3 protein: ASSYDSPYNEQF

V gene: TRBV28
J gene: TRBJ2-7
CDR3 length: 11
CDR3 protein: ASSGTVSYEQY

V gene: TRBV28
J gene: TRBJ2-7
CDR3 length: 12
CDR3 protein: ASSRPMGRWEQY

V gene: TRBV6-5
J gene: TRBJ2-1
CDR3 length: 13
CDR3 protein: ASSIDREDYNEQF

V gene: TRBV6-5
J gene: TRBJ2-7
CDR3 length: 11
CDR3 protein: ASSYSTRVEQY

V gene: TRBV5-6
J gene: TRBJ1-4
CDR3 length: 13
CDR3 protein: ASSLRTGSDEKLF

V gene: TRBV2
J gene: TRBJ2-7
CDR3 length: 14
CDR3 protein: ASSESWDRAGYEQY

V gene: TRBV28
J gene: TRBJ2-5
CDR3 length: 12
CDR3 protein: ASTGLAVQETQY

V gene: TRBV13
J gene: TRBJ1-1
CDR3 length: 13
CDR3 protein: ASSFNSLLNTEAF

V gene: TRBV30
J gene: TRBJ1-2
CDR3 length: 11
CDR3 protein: AWGTGEAPGYT

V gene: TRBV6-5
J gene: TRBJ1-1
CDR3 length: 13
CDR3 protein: ASSYSTFGYTEAF

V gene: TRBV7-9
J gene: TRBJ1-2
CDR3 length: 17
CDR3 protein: ASSLIRLTGRENNYGYT

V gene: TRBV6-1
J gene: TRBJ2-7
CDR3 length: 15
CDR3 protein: ASSEPALAGSTYEQY

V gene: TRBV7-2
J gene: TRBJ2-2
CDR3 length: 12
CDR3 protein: ASRDLRGPGELF

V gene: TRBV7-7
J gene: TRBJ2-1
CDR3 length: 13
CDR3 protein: ASSLRSGDYNEQF

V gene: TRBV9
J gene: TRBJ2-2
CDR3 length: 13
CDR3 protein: ASSGQGGITGELF

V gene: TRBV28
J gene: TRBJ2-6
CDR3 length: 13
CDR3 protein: ASTNRGPGANVLT

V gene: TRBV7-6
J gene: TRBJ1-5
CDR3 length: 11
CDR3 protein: ASSLETNQPQH

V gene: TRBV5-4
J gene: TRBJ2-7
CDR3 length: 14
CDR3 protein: ASSKPGQGFSYEQY

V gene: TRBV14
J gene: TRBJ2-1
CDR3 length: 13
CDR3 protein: ASSPYDRLNNEQF